One T cell receptor (beta chain) is described in this entry. Antigen unknown. In the PCR, 60 Vbeta and 13 Jbeta primers were used. The data were produced by immunoSEQ multiplex PCR, yet TCRdb's version contains in-frame clones alone and is incomplete. The sample table sets out over 100,000 clones. Donors showed nominal health when sampled, although they likely had unrecorded immune exposures. This entry is derived from a study of cytomegalovirus exposure and HLA in healthy donors. The CDR3 covers 15 residues. Germline CDR1 and CDR2: SGDLS and YYNGEE. The ends were cut back, 7 bases at V and 1 base at J, with 14 bases in the middle. Study observations and caveats: A later analysis found most CMV-associated TCR beta chains apparently HLA-restricted.

The sample consisted of PBMCs. This TCR derives from a woman in her thirties or forties in good health and CMV-seropositive. The chain joins TRBV9 to TRBJ2-2, with D uncertain. This CDR3 reads CASAPSQMNTGELFF. As DNA, the CDR3 is TGTGCCAGCGCACCCTCACAGATGAACACCGGGGAGCTGTTTTTT.